Below, 26 T cell receptor beta chains from the same sample are listed, as sequenced in a study of blood T cell repertoires in COVID-19. Sequencing used immunoSEQ multiplex PCR; TCRdb keeps in-frame clones, though not all of them. The profile covers 200,000 to 250,000 clones, with around nine tenths appearing a single time and roughly 1.4% taken by the ten largest. The material sequenced was peripheral blood. Receptor source: an elderly man with acute or convalescent COVID-19.

This chain connects TRBV28 to TRBJ2-2; possibly TRBD1 for D (6 bases). Trimming took 6 bases from V and 0 from J, leaving 14 bases between them. The CDR3 runs 16 residues. Germline CDR1 reads MDHEN; CDR2 reads SYDVKM. The chain's CDR3 is CASSKSGTSNTGELFF. In nucleotides, the CDR3 is TGTGCCAGCAGCAAATCCGGGACATCGAACACCGGGGAGCTGTTTTTT. Using reference TRBV28 and TRBJ2-2 for the parts outside the CDR3, the full variable domain is DVKVTQSSRYLVKRTGEKVFLECVQDMDHENMFWYRQDPGLGLRLIYFSYDVKMKEKGDIPEGYSVSREKKERFSLILESASTNQTSMYLCASSKSGTSNTGELFFGEGSRLTVL.

The V call is TRBV27, the J call TRBJ2-4, with D tentatively TRBD1 (5 bases). This CDR3 region has 14 residues. Trimming took 6 bases from V and 5 from J, leaving 14 bases between them. The germline V gene has CDR1 MNHEY and CDR2 SMNVEV (reference sequence). Here the CDR3 DNA reads TGTGCCAGCAGCCCCCATTTACAGGAAAACATTCAGTACTTC. Translated, it gives CASSPHLQENIQYF.

This clone was picked up a small number of times. The V and J genes are TRBV7-9 and TRBJ1-5, with no clear D. Germline values: CDR1 SEHNR, CDR2 FQNEAQ (reference sequence). V lost 5 bases and J lost 7, with 9 bases in between. The CDR3 is 12 amino acids. In DNA form, the CDR3 reads TGTGCCAGCAGCCCGACCGGGCAGCCCCAGCATTTT. Amino acid sequence: CASSPTGQPQHF. The whole variable domain, remainder taken from reference TRBV7-9 and TRBJ1-5, is DTGVSQNPRHKITKRGQNVTFRCDPISEHNRLYWYRQTLGQGPEFLTYFQNEAQLEKSRLLSDRFSAERPKGSFSTLEIQRTEQGDSAMYLCASSPTGQPQHFGDGTRLSIL.

V and J are TRBV5-1 and TRBJ2-7, with TRBD2 matching 8 bases. This CDR3 comprises 16 residues. Germline-derived CDR1 and CDR2 are SGHRS and YFSETQ. J lost 0 bases, V lost 4 bases, and 9 bases had no gene match. CDR3 in amino acids: CASSRQTSENSYEQYF. The CDR3 nucleotides are TGCGCCAGCAGCCGACAGACTAGCGAGAACTCCTACGAGCAGTACTTC. Looking up the rest from reference TRBV5-1 and TRBJ2-7 gives the full variable domain: KAGVTQTPRYLIKTRGQQVTLSCSPISGHRSVSWYQQTPGQGLQFLFEYFSETQRNKGNFPGRFSGRQFSNSRSEMNVSTLELGDSALYLCASSRQTSENSYEQYFGPGTRLTVT.

V is TRBV5-6 and J is TRBJ2-3, with D tentatively TRBD2 (7 bases). From germline, CDR1 is SGHDT and CDR2 YYEEEE. V was shortened by 2 bases and J by 3 bases, with 16 bases between the two germline ends. There are 16 residues in the CDR3. The CDR3 protein is CASSFLRGATTDTQYF. CDR3 bases: TGTGCCAGCAGCTTCCTTCGGGGGGCGACGACAGATACGCAGTATTTT.

This sequence joins TRBV9 and TRBJ1-2; D is perhaps TRBD1 (5 bases). This CDR3 region has 15 residues. V was cut by 0 bases and J by 2 bases, with 11 bases left in between. From germline, CDR1 is SGDLS and CDR2 YYNGEE. The CDR3 nucleotides read TGTGCCAGCAGCGTAGGGATGCAGGGCAACTATGGCTACACCTTC. As protein: CASSVGMQGNYGYTF.

The V and J genes are TRBV12-3 or TRBV12-4 and TRBJ1-3; D is uncertain. There are 13 residues in the CDR3. The V end lost 6 bases, the J end lost 7 bases, and 13 bases lay between the germline ends. CDR3 in amino acids: CASRRIPGNTIYF. In nucleotides, the CDR3 is TGTGCCAGCAGAAGGATCCCCGGGAACACCATATATTTT.

The chain recombines TRBV19 with TRBJ1-2; TRBD1 matches at 9 bases. Germline CDR1 and CDR2: LNHDA and SQIVND (reference sequence). The junction had 12 bases not matched to a gene; V was cut back by 8 bases and J by 5 bases. The CDR3 runs to 15 residues. CDR3 DNA sequence: TGTGCCAGTGCTCGTCAGGGACAGGGCGAATATGGCTACACCTTC. It yields the protein CASARQGQGEYGYTF.

CDR3 loop: CASSDQGFVDTEAFF. The DNA of the CDR3 is TGCGCCAGCAGCGACCAGGGGTTTGTGGACACTGAAGCTTTCTTT. The V call is TRBV5-1, the J call TRBJ1-1; D is perhaps TRBD1 (6 bases). Trimming took 4 bases from V and 3 from J, leaving 16 bases between them. Germline assignment: CDR1 SGHRS and CDR2 YFSETQ. This CDR3 contains 15 residues.

The rearrangement uses TRBV24-1 and TRBJ1-5, with 8 bases identical to TRBD1. V trimming: 3 bases; J trimming: 2 bases; junction bases outside the gene matches: 2. Germline V gives CDR1 KGHDR, CDR2 SFDVKD. The CDR3 is made up of 15 amino acids. CDR3 sequence (DNA): TGTGCCACCAGTGATCCGACAGGGGGCAATCAGCCCCAGCATTTT. The encoded protein is CATSDPTGGNQPQHF.

This clone turned up a few times. No conserved phenylalanine or tryptophan is present at the end of the CDR3, so a read error is the likely explanation. The limits of the CDR3 on the DNA are not certain, so only TCRdb's listed CDR3 is given. The gene calls are TRBV9 and TRBJ1-1; the D call TRBD1 from the table was never checked on the DNA. The germline gives CDR1 SGDLS, CDR2 YYNGEE. The CDR3 totals 12 residues, both ends included. The CDR3 sequence: CASSATGTGKTY.

The rearrangement links TRBV3-1 (or the pseudogene TRBV3-2) to TRBJ1-6; TRBD1 agrees at 7 bases. The CDR3 runs to 15 residues. Germline lookup yields CDR1 LGHDT and CDR2 YNNKEL (reference sequence). The trim removed 2 bases at V and 7 bases at J, leaving 5 bases unmatched. The CDR3 nucleotides are TGTGCCAGCAGCCAAACCGACAGGGAGAATTCACCCCTCCACTTT. Protein: CASSQTDRENSPLHF.

The chain combines TRBV4-2 with TRBJ2-3, with TRBD2 matching 11 bases. The V gene end was trimmed by 0 bases and the J gene end by 2 bases; junction bases not matched to a gene: 7. This CDR3 contains 18 residues. CDR1 and CDR2 (germline): LGHNA, YNFKEQ. This CDR3 is CASSQDRLAGGFTDTQYF. CDR3 in DNA: TGTGCCAGCAGCCAAGATAGGCTAGCGGGGGGATTCACAGATACGCAGTATTTT.

The chain employs TRBV28 and TRBJ1-2, with 7 nucleotides matching TRBD1. Germline V gene data show CDR1 as MDHEN and CDR2 as SYDVKM. The CDR3 has 12 amino acids. The J segment lost 13 bases and the V segment lost 5 bases, leaving 10 bases of the junction unmatched. The CDR3 bases are TGTGCCAGCAGTGACAGGGACCATCGTTTCACCTTC. Translated, it gives CASSDRDHRFTF.

This clone was seen a few times. The chain carries TRBV19 and TRBJ1-5, with D hard to call. Germline lookup yields CDR1 LNHDA and CDR2 SQIVND (reference sequence). This CDR3 contains 13 residues. The V and J ends lost 7 bases and 0 bases respectively, with 7 bases between them. CDR3 bases: TGTGCCAGTAACAGTTTTAGCAATCAGCCCCAGCATTTT. Its translation is CASNSFSNQPQHF.

The chain carries TRBV7-2 and TRBJ2-1; D is possibly TRBD2 (5 bases). Germline V gives CDR1 SGHTA, CDR2 FQGNSA. V lost 1 base and J lost 2, with 12 bases in between. CDR3 length: 16 residues. The CDR3 region is CASSLVWRAAYNEQFF. The CDR3 DNA reads as TGTGCCAGCAGCTTAGTGTGGCGGGCCGCCTACAATGAGCAGTTCTTC.

The gene calls are TRBV7-9 and TRBJ1-4; TRBD1 matches 9 bases. Germline CDR1 is SEHNR and CDR2 is FQNEAQ (reference sequence). V shed 5 bases, J shed 2 bases, and the junction held 3 bases outside the gene matches. This CDR3 is built from 15 residues. CDR3 protein: CASSQGQGTNEKLFF. CDR3 sequence (DNA): TGTGCCAGCAGCCAGGGACAGGGTACTAATGAAAAACTGTTTTTT.

V is TRBV7-2 and J is TRBJ2-1, with TRBD2 matching over 14 bases. Per the germline V gene, CDR1 is SGHTA and CDR2 is FQGNSA. The length of the CDR3 is 16 residues. J lost 8 bases, V lost 2 bases, and 5 bases had no gene match. The chain's CDR3 is CASSLRLAGGRYEQFF. CDR3 bases: TGTGCCAGCAGCTTAAGACTAGCGGGGGGGAGGTATGAGCAGTTCTTC.

DNA of the CDR3: TGCGCCAGCAGCCAAGACCCCCGACTAGCGGGAGACCTCCCCTACGAGCAGTACTTC. It is translated as CASSQDPRLAGDLPYEQYF. This chain joins TRBV4-1 and TRBJ2-7; 12 nucleotides agree with TRBD2. This CDR3 has 19 amino acids. Germline trimming cut 0 bases from V and 2 bases from J; bases unmatched to any gene: 11. CDR1 MGHRA and CDR2 YSYEKL come from the germline V gene.

The chain is built from TRBV5-1 and TRBJ2-5; TRBD1 agrees at 8 bases. CDR3 size: 14 residues. Germline-derived CDR1 and CDR2 are SGHRS and YFSETQ. Unmatched junction bases numbered 4, after V lost 4 bases and J lost 2 bases. CDR3 region: CASSQGTGQETQYF. The CDR3, as DNA: TGCGCCAGCAGCCAAGGGACAGGTCAAGAGACCCAGTACTTC.

This sequence joins TRBV4-1 and TRBJ1-6; D is perhaps TRBD1 (5 bases). Germline values: CDR1 MGHRA, CDR2 YSYEKL. V was clipped by 0 bases and J by 0 bases, with 9 bases between them. This CDR3 spans 17 amino acids. CDR3 bases: TGCGCCAGCAGCCAAGAACAGGCCAGCTCCTATAATTCACCCCTCCACTTT. Residues: CASSQEQASSYNSPLHF.

This clone was picked up one time. The genes are TRBV9 and TRBJ1-6; the D is unclear. V was trimmed by 2 bases and J by 0 bases, leaving 9 bases between them. Germline V gene lookup returns CDR1 SGDLS and CDR2 YYNGEE. The CDR3 contains 16 residues. The CDR3 sequence: CASSVRWSSYNSPLHF. The CDR3 nucleotides read TGTGCCAGCAGCGTCCGTTGGAGCTCCTATAATTCACCCCTCCACTTT. Full variable domain (rest looked up from reference TRBV9 and TRBJ1-6): DSGVTQTPKHLITATGQRVTLRCSPRSGDLSVYWYQQSLDQGLQFLIQYYNGEERAKGNILERFSAQQFPDLHSELNLSSLELGDSALYFCASSVRWSSYNSPLHFGNGTRLTVT.

CDR3 in amino acids: CASSFTTGEPNSPLHF. Written as DNA, the CDR3 is TGCGCCAGCAGCTTTACAACAGGGGAACCTAATTCACCCCTCCACTTT. V and J are TRBV5-1 and TRBJ1-6, with 7 bases aligning to TRBD1. From germline, CDR1 is SGHRS and CDR2 YFSETQ. Trimming at V came to 2 bases and at J to 6 bases, leaving 8 bases not matched to a gene. The CDR3 runs to 16 residues.

V gene TRBV15 combines with J gene TRBJ2-7; 12 positions agree with TRBD1. The length of the CDR3 is 20 residues. CDR1 LNHNV and CDR2 YYDKDF come from the germline V gene (reference sequence). V lost 0 bases and J lost 3; bases outside the gene matches: 15. CDR3 in amino acids: CATSRDRFAGGQGAFYEQYF. CDR3 nucleotide sequence: TGTGCCACCAGCAGAGATAGGTTCGCGGGGGGACAGGGGGCCTTCTACGAGCAGTACTTC.

The chain carries TRBV7-2 and TRBJ2-3, with 8 bases lining up with TRBD2. The CDR3 length is 17 residues. Germline lookup yields CDR1 SGHTA and CDR2 FQGNSA. With 4 bases clipped from V and 0 bases from J, the junction kept 9 bases outside the gene matches. The CDR3 nucleotides read TGTGCCAGCAGCTACAGCGGGAGTATGATTAGCACAGATACGCAGTATTTT. It yields the protein CASSYSGSMISTDTQYF.

In its sample, this clone was seen many times. The chain employs TRBV5-1 and TRBJ2-7; D is unresolved. The V end was cut by 0 bases, the J end by 2 bases, with 6 bases between. The CDR3 sequence is 13 residues long. CDR1 SGHRS and CDR2 YFSETQ come from the germline V gene. The CDR3 region is CASSLALTYEQYF. Here the CDR3 DNA reads TGCGCCAGCAGCTTGGCCCTAACCTACGAGCAGTACTTC.